This T cell receptor (beta chain) was sequenced for a study of cytomegalovirus exposure and HLA in healthy donors. General observations from the study: Productive status was seen about 90% or about 30% of the time for most TCR beta V segments in an earlier analysis.

Both 60 Vbeta primers and 13 Jbeta primers went into the PCR. TCRdb's table, derived via immunoSEQ multiplex PCR, lists solely in-frame clones and lacks some. The sample has 60,000 to 75,000 clones; about 61% are singletons. The germline V gene has CDR1 SGHTA and CDR2 FQGNSA. V lost 5 bases and J lost 1, with 11 bases in between. This CDR3 has 15 amino acids. This clone has only a few counts. Its specificity is unknown. The receptor comes from a woman aged 50 to 60 in good health and CMV-seronegative. The sequenced material came from PBMCs. This chain links TRBV7-2 with TRBJ2-2, with D uncertain. In DNA form, the CDR3 reads TGTGCCAGCAGCCCCCGTAATTTGAACACCGGGGAGCTGTTTTTT. Protein: CASSPRNLNTGELFF.